These 9 T cell receptor beta chains were sequenced from one sample in a study of cytomegalovirus exposure and HLA in healthy donors. It was with 60 Vbeta and 13 Jbeta primers that the PCR ran. Only in-frame clones appear in the TCRdb table, and some are missing; sequencing was by immunoSEQ multiplex PCR. The sample contains 200,000 to 250,000 clones, approximately 87% of which appear only once. The sample consisted of PBMCs. Receptors originate from a human donor in good health.

This sequence joins TRBV28 and TRBJ2-7, with TRBD2 matching 11 bases. V was clipped by 4 bases and J by 3 bases; unmatched bases: 8. CDR1 MDHEN and CDR2 SYDVKM come from the germline V gene. The CDR3 loop spans 16 amino acids. CDR3 sequence reads: CASSSASSGGYYEQYF. The CDR3 DNA follows: TGTGCCAGCAGTTCAGCCTCTAGCGGGGGGTACTACGAGCAGTACTTC. The full variable domain, in which reference TRBV28 and TRBJ2-7 provide the parts outside the CDR3, is DVKVTQSSRYLVKRTGEKVFLECVQDMDHENMFWYRQDPGLGLRLIYFSYDVKMKEKGDIPEGYSVSREKKERFSLILESASTNQTSMYLCASSSASSGGYYEQYFGPGTRLTVT.

The chain couples TRBV10-3 to TRBJ2-1, with D possibly matching TRBD2 (6 bases). The CDR3 has 15 residues. CDR1 and CDR2 from the germline V gene are ENHRY and SYGVKD. Trimming pared 0 bases from V and 4 bases from J, leaving 10 bases between. CDR3 sequence reads: CAISESGLLYNEQFF. The DNA of the CDR3 is TGTGCCATCAGTGAGTCGGGACTTCTATACAATGAGCAGTTCTTC.

The chain is built from TRBV19 and TRBJ2-4; maybe TRBD1 (5 bases). V was cut by 6 bases and J by 0 bases, with 15 bases left in between. CDR1 and CDR2 from the germline V gene are LNHDA and SQIVND (reference sequence). This CDR3 is 16 amino acids long. This chain's CDR3 is CASSLMTVIAKNIQYF. CDR3 DNA: TGTGCCAGTAGCCTCATGACAGTTATAGCCAAAAACATTCAGTACTTC. The variable domain in full, with the rest retrieved from reference TRBV19 and TRBJ2-4, is DGGITQSPKYLFRKEGQNVTLSCEQNLNHDAMYWYRQDPGQGLRLIYYSQIVNDFQKGDIAEGYSVSREKKESFPLTVTSAQKNPTAFYLCASSLMTVIAKNIQYFGAGTRLSVL.

The chain is built from TRBV5-1 and TRBJ2-3; 16 bases match TRBD2. Germline V gives CDR1 SGHRS, CDR2 YFSETQ. Losses at the gene ends were 1 base for V and 2 bases for J; bases not matched to a gene: 4. This CDR3 has 18 residues. The CDR3 spells CASSLTGTSGRATDTQYF. The DNA for the CDR3 is TGCGCCAGCAGCTTGACCGGGACTAGCGGGAGGGCCACAGATACGCAGTATTTT.

The V call is TRBV6-5, the J call TRBJ1-2; D is uncertain. The CDR3 runs to 14 residues. With 9 bases removed from V and 1 base from J, the gap between germline ends came to 15 bases. Germline V gives CDR1 MNHEY, CDR2 SVGAGI. CDR3 bases: TGTGCCAGTAAGAAGGACTCTTATAACTATGGCTACACCTTC. Its translation is CASKKDSYNYGYTF.

This clone has a handful of counts. The V call is TRBV19, the J call TRBJ2-5, with a possible D match to TRBD1 (6 bases). The closer fit of TRBJ2-7 to the DNA end suggests the J call may be wrong. The CDR3 covers 14 residues. Per germline, CDR1 LNHDA and CDR2 SQIVND (reference sequence). DNA for the CDR3: TGTGCCAGTAGTCCTTCGACAGGCACCTACGAGCAGTACTTC. Its translation: CASSPSTGTYEQYF.

This clone was recorded only once. The CDR3: CSVGSVSYEQYF. Here the CDR3 DNA reads TGCAGCGTTGGCTCAGTCTCCTACGAGCAGTACTTC. The genes are TRBV29-1 and TRBJ2-7, with D hard to call. Trimming removed 4 bases from V and 0 bases from J, with 7 bases in between. CDR1 and CDR2 (germline): SQVTM, ANQGSEA. The CDR3 runs 12 residues.

The chain employs TRBV19 and TRBJ2-7; D unclear. Trimming shortened V by 3 bases and J by 7 bases, and 13 bases separated the two germline ends. The CDR3 covers 13 residues. CDR1 is LNHDA, CDR2 SQIVND, per germline (reference sequence). CDR3 DNA: TGTGCCAGTAGTATGACGAGAGGATCGGAGCAGTACTTC. Residues: CASSMTRGSEQYF. Combining the CDR3 with reference TRBV19 and TRBJ2-7 gives the whole variable domain DGGITQSPKYLFRKEGQNVTLSCEQNLNHDAMYWYRQDPGQGLRLIYYSQIVNDFQKGDIAEGYSVSREKKESFPLTVTSAQKNPTAFYLCASSMTRGSEQYFGPGTRLTVT.

The chain employs TRBV5-1 and TRBJ1-3; 11 bases line up with TRBD1. The CDR3 totals 19 residues. Unmatched junction bases numbered 15, after V lost 4 bases and J lost 3 bases. Per the germline V gene, CDR1 is SGHRS and CDR2 is YFSETQ. In DNA, the CDR3 is TGCGCCAGCAGCCTGGGACAGGGGGGGACCGATAGGCATGGAAACACCATATATTTT. Translated, it gives CASSLGQGGTDRHGNTIYF.